The entry below describes one T cell receptor (beta chain). This entry comes from a study of blood T cell repertoires in COVID-19. Study at large: PBMCs, B-cell-depleted T cells, or T cells were the source of the cDNA or gDNA that made up the material.

Clones were sequenced by immunoSEQ multiplex PCR, and TCRdb holds only the in-frame ones, with some missing. Of some 250,000 clones in the sample, around 81% are singletons; the top ten hold less than 5.5%. V shed 5 bases, J shed 2 bases, and the junction held 5 bases outside the gene matches. CDR3 length: 14 amino acids. From germline, CDR1 is SSHAT and CDR2 FNYEAQ (reference sequence). Source material: peripheral blood. This receptor was taken from a man in his fifties with active or convalescent COVID-19. The chain couples TRBV7-7 to TRBJ2-5; TRBD1 matches 7 bases. The CDR3 region is CASSPDRKQETQYF. CDR3 bases: TGTGCCAGCAGCCCGGACAGGAAACAAGAGACCCAGTACTTC.